This TCR beta chain originates from a study of blood T cells in healthy people across ages. The wider study: About one barcoded beta molecule per two T cells was captured by template switching.

Germline values: CDR1 ENHRY, CDR2 SYGVKD. V shed 6 bases and J 3 bases; nucleotides not matched to a gene: 10. This CDR3 is built from 17 residues. With a J-beta primer mix and a sample-barcoded 5' primer, a second PCR ran about 7 to 12 cycles. Every sample gave at least 2.5 million paired-end reads containing CDR3. TCRdb independently ran MiXCR on the 5' RACE reads; one entry per CDR3 protein. The sample carries hundreds of thousands of distinct CDR3 sequences, approximately 30% recorded once. Points from the study as a whole: Researchers deemed the diversity estimates from one million T cells underestimates.

This clonotype was counted many times. What it binds is unknown. The source is an elderly woman in good health. The chain couples TRBV10-3 to TRBJ2-1; 11 bases map to TRBD2. Source material: blood. Here the CDR3 reads CAIRPTSGGLYYNEQFF. CDR3 coding DNA: TGTGCCATCAGACCCACTAGCGGGGGCCTATACTACAATGAGCAGTTCTTC.